This record looks at one T cell receptor (beta chain) sequence and its context. One end of the junction does not line up with germline, which may come from a read error. How the authors handled the data: Amplified reference gene primers provided the basis for estimating nucleated cell counts. The method was immunoSEQ multiplex PCR; TCRdb's version includes in-frame clones alone and lacks a portion of them. The V and J calls and clone size come from that table; D and trimming were worked out from the DNA. The data hold 250,000 to 350,000 clones, with approximately 85% observed a single time. The sample comes from a study of blood T cell repertoires in COVID-19. Study details: Acute and convalescent COVID-19 specimens originated in the United States, Italy and Spain. T cells, B-cell-depleted T cells, or PBMCs provided the cDNA or gDNA that served as material.

Seattle's enrolled individuals joined amid active infection and were then monitored longitudinally. The CDR3 contains 15 residues. From germline, CDR1 is SSHAT and CDR2 FNYEAQ (reference sequence). The origin of this receptor is a human donor with COVID-19, enrolled during active disease. The donor label of this sample is uncertain. The specimen sequenced was peripheral blood. The rearrangement joins TRBV7-7 to TRBJ2-1, with D tentatively TRBD2 (5 bases). The CDR3 protein is CASSLLANPFHEQFF. The CDR3 coding sequence is TGTGCTAGCAGCCTGCTAGCTAATCCTTTCCATGAGCAGTTCTTC.